These T cell receptor beta chains were read from a single sample in a study of identical twins. TCRdb reprocessed the 5' RACE reads with MiXCR, giving one entry per CDR3 protein. The data hold under 500,000 distinct CDR3 sequences, with 14% observed a single time. These same data were also listed under a study on yellow fever vaccine responses in identical twins.

The material sequenced was CD4+ T cells sorted from blood. The origin of the receptors is a woman younger than 35 in good health. Both conserved end residues are trimmed from each CDR3.

v_call: TRBV4-2
cdr3_length: 14
j_call: TRBJ2-5
cdr3_aa: ASSQDGHTTLETQY

v_call: TRBV6-1
cdr3_length: 14
j_call: TRBJ2-7
cdr3_aa: ASSRTRGLAGPEQY

v_call: TRBV29-1
cdr3_length: 10
j_call: TRBJ2-7
cdr3_aa: SVRPGTGEQY

v_call: TRBV7-9
cdr3_length: 14
j_call: TRBJ2-2
cdr3_aa: ASSLGSGGPTGELF

v_call: TRBV12-3/TRBV12-4
cdr3_length: 12
j_call: TRBJ1-2
cdr3_aa: ASSFGGANYGYT

v_call: TRBV27
cdr3_length: 14
j_call: TRBJ2-1
cdr3_aa: ASSPMGREGPYEQF

v_call: TRBV6-1
cdr3_length: 11
j_call: TRBJ2-1
cdr3_aa: AADLRGAGEQF

v_call: TRBV3-1
cdr3_length: 13
j_call: TRBJ2-5
cdr3_aa: ASTTRGGRTQTQY

v_call: TRBV20-1
cdr3_length: 14
j_call: TRBJ2-1
cdr3_aa: CARDEGTPSYNEQF

v_call: TRBV14
cdr3_length: 13
j_call: TRBJ2-7
cdr3_aa: ASSYHNINREKQY

v_call: TRBV7-9
cdr3_length: 13
j_call: TRBJ2-3
cdr3_aa: ASSPRRDLRDTQY

v_call: TRBV29-1
cdr3_length: 11
j_call: TRBJ2-7
cdr3_aa: SVKTGASYEQY

v_call: TRBV25-1
cdr3_length: 12
j_call: TRBJ2-7
cdr3_aa: ASSPRDGTYEQY

v_call: TRBV7-2
cdr3_length: 12
j_call: TRBJ2-3
cdr3_aa: ASSHPGTSNTQY

v_call: TRBV28
cdr3_length: 13
j_call: TRBJ2-1
cdr3_aa: ASRAVVIALNEQF

v_call: TRBV30
cdr3_length: 12
j_call: TRBJ2-5
cdr3_aa: AWRLAGGKETQY

v_call: TRBV29-1
cdr3_length: 9
j_call: TRBJ2-3
cdr3_aa: SVKAQGGLF

v_call: TRBV20-1
cdr3_length: 11
j_call: TRBJ1-4
cdr3_aa: SASGQGNEKLF

v_call: TRBV12-3/TRBV12-4
cdr3_length: 16
j_call: TRBJ2-7
cdr3_aa: ALCFLVSSGRRAYEQY

v_call: TRBV20-1
cdr3_length: 12
j_call: TRBJ1-6
cdr3_aa: SARASGGVSPLH

v_call: TRBV6-1
cdr3_length: 12
j_call: TRBJ1-4
cdr3_aa: ASRVGFRGEKLF

v_call: TRBV5-1
cdr3_length: 9
j_call: TRBJ1-2
cdr3_aa: ASSGLTGYT

v_call: TRBV28
cdr3_length: 13
j_call: TRBJ1-5
cdr3_aa: ASSLGQKGNQPQH

v_call: TRBV20-1
cdr3_length: 13
j_call: TRBJ2-1
cdr3_aa: SASGGPSGNNEQF

v_call: TRBV5-6
cdr3_length: 13
j_call: TRBJ2-3
cdr3_aa: ASSLRGGRTDTQY

v_call: TRBV7-2
cdr3_length: 12
j_call: TRBJ2-7
cdr3_aa: ASSLALAPMEQY

v_call: TRBV27
cdr3_length: 14
j_call: TRBJ2-2
cdr3_aa: ASSGTRARGTGELF

v_call: TRBV3-1
cdr3_length: 10
j_call: TRBJ2-3
cdr3_aa: ASSQTTDTQY

v_call: TRBV15
cdr3_length: 16
j_call: TRBJ1-5
cdr3_aa: ATSRDPRPGQGNQPQH

v_call: TRBV5-1
cdr3_length: 14
j_call: TRBJ2-6
cdr3_aa: ASSLVKFTGANVLT

v_call: TRBV5-1
cdr3_length: 15
j_call: TRBJ2-2
cdr3_aa: ASSLMMQGTNTGELF

v_call: TRBV12-3/TRBV12-4
cdr3_length: 13
j_call: TRBJ2-1
cdr3_aa: ASKLSPSSYNEQF

v_call: TRBV2
cdr3_length: 16
j_call: TRBJ1-1
cdr3_aa: ASSARGSGRGKSLEAF

v_call: TRBV7-8
cdr3_length: 14
j_call: TRBJ2-3
cdr3_aa: ASSLGSGSMTDTQY

v_call: TRBV6-5
cdr3_length: 10
j_call: TRBJ2-7
cdr3_aa: ASSRGAGEQY

v_call: TRBV5-5
cdr3_length: 12
j_call: TRBJ2-1
cdr3_aa: ASRASGGGNEQF

v_call: TRBV28
cdr3_length: 10
j_call: TRBJ1-5
cdr3_aa: ASRVSNQPQH